This T cell receptor beta chain was recorded in a study of shared clonotypes between healthy human individuals. Regarding the study as a whole: Clonotype sharing among donors was expected to depend on sequencing depth.

CDR1 MRHNA and CDR2 SNTAGT come from the germline V gene. CDR3 size: 14 residues. V was pared by 9 bases and J by 2 bases, with 11 bases between. As handled by the study authors: In the immunoSEQ data, sequences were junction-only and lacked quality scores, so filtering differed. The table came from immunoSEQ multiplex PCR; TCRdb's copy has only in-frame clones and leaves some out. V and J calls plus clone size are reproduced from that table; the DNA served to infer D and trimming. The repertoire holds approximately 99,000 clones, 68% seen once, with approximately 25% in the top ten. As concerns this clone: Its cognate antigen is unknown.

V gene TRBV6-4 combines with J gene TRBJ2-6, with no clear D. Material for sequencing was memory CD8+ T cells sorted from blood. Subset denoted: CD45RO+ cells pooled with CCR7-negative TemRA cells. The sequence derives from a woman aged 25 to 45 in good health. The CDR3 here is CASTSDPGANVLTF. CDR3 nucleotide sequence: TGTGCCAGTACCTCAGATCCTGGGGCCAACGTCCTGACTTTC.